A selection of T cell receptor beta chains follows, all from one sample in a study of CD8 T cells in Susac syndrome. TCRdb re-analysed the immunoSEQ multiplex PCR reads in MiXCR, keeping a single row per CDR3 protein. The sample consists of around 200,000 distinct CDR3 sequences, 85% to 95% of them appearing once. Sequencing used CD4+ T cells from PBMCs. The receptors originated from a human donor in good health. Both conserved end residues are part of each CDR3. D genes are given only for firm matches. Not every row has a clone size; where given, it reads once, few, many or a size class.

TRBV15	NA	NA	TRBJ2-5	TGTGCCACCAGCAGAGAAGGAATTGGGGAGACCCAGTACTTC	CATSREGIGETQYF
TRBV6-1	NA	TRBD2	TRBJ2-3	TGTGCCAGCAGTGGATCCTGGACTAGCGGGAGCACAGATACGCAGTATTTT	CASSGSWTSGSTDTQYF
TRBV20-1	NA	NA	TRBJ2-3	TGCAGTGCTAGGGCCGGGACACCCAGCACAGATACGCAGTATTTT	CSARAGTPSTDTQYF
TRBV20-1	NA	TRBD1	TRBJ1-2	TGCAGTGCAACGAATACAGGGGGCTATGGCTACACCTTC	CSATNTGGYGYTF
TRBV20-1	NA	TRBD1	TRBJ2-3	TGCAGTGCTACCTGGACAGGGACAGATACGCAGTATTTT	CSATWTGTDTQYF
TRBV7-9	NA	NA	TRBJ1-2	TGTGCCAGCAGCTCTAGGGTGGGAGGCTACACCTTC	CASSSRVGGYTF
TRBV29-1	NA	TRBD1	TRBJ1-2	TGCAGCGTTCAAGGGGGCAGAAACTATGGCTACACCTTC	CSVQGGRNYGYTF
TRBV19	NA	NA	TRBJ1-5	TGTGCCAGTAGTATAATAAGGAATCAGCCCCAGCATTTT	CASSIIRNQPQHF
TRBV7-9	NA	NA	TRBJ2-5	TGTGCCAGCAGCTTGACTACAATGGAGACCCAGTACTTC	CASSLTTMETQYF
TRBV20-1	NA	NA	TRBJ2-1	TGCAGTGCTGAGGCTACCTACAATGAGCAGTTCTTC	CSAEATYNEQFF
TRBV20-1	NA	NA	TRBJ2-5	TGCAGTGCTCCGAGGGCCCAAGAGACCCAGTACTTC	CSAPRAQETQYF
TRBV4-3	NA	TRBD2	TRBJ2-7	TGCGCCAGCAGCCAAAACAGCGGGGGAACCTACGAGCAGTACTTC	CASSQNSGGTYEQYF
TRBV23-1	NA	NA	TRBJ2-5	TGCGCCAGTTGGGAAGGGCACCAAGAGACCCAGTACTTC	CASWEGHQETQYF
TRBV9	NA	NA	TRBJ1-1	TGTGCCAGCAGCCCAGGGAGGGGCAAAAACACTGAAGCTTTCTTT	CASSPGRGKNTEAFF
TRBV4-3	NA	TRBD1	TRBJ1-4	TGCGCCAGCAGCCAAGCCACAGGGGGTGCAACTAATGAAAAACTGTTTTTT	CASSQATGGATNEKLFF
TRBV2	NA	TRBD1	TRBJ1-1	TGTGCCAGCAGAGGCGATACAGGGGAGACTGAAGCTTTCTTT	CASRGDTGETEAFF
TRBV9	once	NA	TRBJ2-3	TGTGCCAGCACCACTAGCTCAACCTCCACAGATACGCAGTATTTT	CASTTSSTSTDTQYF
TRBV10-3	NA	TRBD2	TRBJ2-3	TGTGCCATCAGTAAAGCGGGATCCGCTGATACGCAGTATTTT	CAISKAGSADTQYF
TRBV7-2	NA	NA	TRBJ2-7	TGTGCCAGCAGCTTCGCGGACGCGAGGATCTACGAGCAGTACTTC	CASSFADARIYEQYF